Below, 15 T cell receptor beta chains from the same sample are listed, as sequenced in a study of response to subunit inactivated influenza vaccine. Each CDR3 protein gets one entry after TCRdb re-called the RT-PCR reads with MiXCR. The sample holds 450,000 to 600,000 distinct CDR3 sequences; 16% are singletons and the top ten take 3%. The source was CD4+ T cells sorted from PBMCs, collected roughly 24 months after vaccination. These receptor sequences come from a man aged 50 to 75 who received an inactivated influenza vaccine.

Here the CDR3 DNA reads TGTGCCTGGAGTAGGGGACAGGGCAATCAGCCCCAGCATTTT. It yields the protein CAWSRGQGNQPQHF. The gene calls are TRBV30 and TRBJ1-5; 8 nucleotides align to TRBD1. Trimming took 2 bases from V and 2 from J; bases not matched to a gene: 2. Germline-derived CDR1 and CDR2 are GTSNPN and SVGIG (reference sequence). The length of the CDR3 is 14 residues.

This clonotype was picked up a small number of times. The chain joins TRBV6-5 to TRBJ2-6; 7 bases align to TRBD2. The V and J ends lost 1 base and 0 bases, in that order; junction bases with no gene match: 9. The germline gives CDR1 MNHEY, CDR2 SVGAGI. CDR3 length equals 19 residues. The DNA for the CDR3 is TGTGCCAGCAGTTACTGGGGGAGGGAGGTTTTCTCTGGGGCCAACGTCCTGACTTTC. Protein: CASSYWGREVFSGANVLTF.

This clonotype was counted a few times. CDR3 bases: TGTGCCACCGGGAGGGGGGAGACTGAAGCTTTCTTT. Its translation: CATGRGETEAFF. This chain connects TRBV15 to TRBJ1-1; tentatively, D is TRBD1 (6 bases). The CDR3 contains 12 residues. Trimming pared 8 bases from V and 5 bases from J, leaving 12 bases between. CDR1 LNHNV and CDR2 YYDKDF come from the germline V gene (reference sequence).

The chain combines TRBV12-3 or TRBV12-4 with TRBJ1-6, with D possibly TRBD1 on 6 matching bases. The CDR3 is made up of 14 amino acids. V gave up 6 bases and J gave up 7 bases, with 13 bases separating them. CDR3 sequence reads: CASRPGTPNSPLHF. The CDR3 DNA follows: TGTGCCAGCAGGCCCGGGACACCGAATTCACCCCTCCACTTT.

The chain joins TRBV20-1 to TRBJ2-2; 9 positions agree with TRBD2. CDR3 length equals 14 residues. Germline CDR1 and CDR2: DFQATT and SNEGSKA (reference sequence). The J segment lost 6 bases and the V segment lost 5 bases, leaving 7 bases of the junction unmatched. CDR3 nucleotides: TGCAGTGCTCATAGCGGGAGCGGCGCCGGGGAGCTGTTTTTT. This gives the protein CSAHSGSGAGELFF.

The chain combines TRBV10-1 with TRBJ1-3; 8 bases are a match to TRBD1. This CDR3 has 15 residues. The trim removed 5 bases at V and 2 bases at J, leaving 5 bases unmatched. The V gene's germline CDR1 is WNHNN and CDR2 SYGVQD (reference sequence). This CDR3 is CASSPRTGPGNTIYF. Written as DNA, the CDR3 is TGCGCCAGCAGTCCGCGGACAGGGCCTGGAAACACCATATATTTT.

This chain links TRBV4-3 with TRBJ1-1; TRBD1 matches at 10 bases. Unmatched junction bases numbered 4, after V lost 3 bases and J lost 6 bases. The V gene's germline CDR1 is LGHNA and CDR2 YSLEER. The CDR3 is 14 residues long. DNA for the CDR3: TGCGCCAGCAGCCACCCCGGACAGGGGGCTGAAGCTTTCTTT. Translating gives CASSHPGQGAEAFF.

The chain is built from TRBV15 and TRBJ2-3; TRBD1 is a possible D gene (7 bases). This CDR3 has 14 amino acids. The germline gives CDR1 LNHNV, CDR2 YYDKDF (reference sequence). Trimming removed 5 bases from V and 5 bases from J, with 14 bases in between. The CDR3 loop is CATSPRGAGDTQYF. CDR3 sequence (DNA): TGTGCCACCAGCCCCAGGGGGGCCGGAGATACGCAGTATTTT.

The chain combines TRBV5-6 with TRBJ2-1; no clear D gene. The CDR3 runs to 11 residues. Germline CDR1 SGHDT, CDR2 YYEEEE. V lost 3 bases to trimming and J lost 10 bases, with 8 bases between them. The CDR3: CASSYLIEQFF. The CDR3 DNA is TGTGCCAGCAGCTACCTGATAGAGCAGTTCTTC. The variable domain in full, completed from reference TRBV5-6 and TRBJ2-1, reads DAGVTQSPTHLIKTRGQQVTLRCSPKSGHDTVSWYQQALGQGPQFIFQYYEEEERQRGNFPDRFSGHQFPNYSSELNVNALLLGDSALYLCASSYLIEQFFGPGTRLTVL.

The CDR3 nucleotides are TGTGCCACCAGTGATTTGCTTCGTAACCCTAGCGGGGGTTCCTACGAGCAGTACTTC. It translates to CATSDLLRNPSGGSYEQYF. The genes are TRBV24-1 and TRBJ2-7; TRBD2 aligns across 10 bases. V dropped 0 bases and J dropped 1; count of bases not matched to a gene: 11. The CDR3 spans 19 residues. Germline-derived CDR1 and CDR2 are KGHDR and SFDVKD.

This clonotype occurred a few times. CDR3 amino acids: CASSPGRDTEAFF. CDR3 nucleotides: TGTGCCAGCAGCCCGGGGAGGGACACTGAAGCTTTCTTT. The genes are TRBV28 and TRBJ1-1, with D unresolved. The CDR3 has 13 amino acids. The germline V gene has CDR1 MDHEN and CDR2 SYDVKM. V was shortened by 6 bases and J by 3 bases, with 11 bases between the two germline ends. The full variable domain, rest sourced from reference TRBV28 and TRBJ1-1, is DVKVTQSSRYLVKRTGEKVFLECVQDMDHENMFWYRQDPGLGLRLIYFSYDVKMKEKGDIPEGYSVSREKKERFSLILESASTNQTSMYLCASSPGRDTEAFFGQGTRLTVV.

This clonotype was detected a few times. The chain links TRBV4-2 to TRBJ2-7, with TRBD1 identical over 10 bases. CDR1 and CDR2 from the germline V gene are LGHNA and YNFKEQ. V lost 1 base to trimming and J lost 2 bases; unmatched junction nucleotides: 5. CDR3 length: 16 residues. The CDR3 bases are TGTGCCAGCAGCCAAGGTGGGACAGGGGATCCCTACGAGCAGTACTTC. This sequence encodes CASSQGGTGDPYEQYF.

This clonotype came up a few times. The chain links TRBV4-2 to TRBJ2-2; 9 bases are a match to TRBD2. CDR1 and CDR2 (germline): LGHNA, YNFKEQ. The CDR3 loop spans 16 amino acids. The ends lost 3 bases at V and 5 bases at J; junction bases unmatched: 7. For the CDR3, the DNA is TGTGCCAGCAGCCAGAGCGGGGGGACAGCAACCGGGGAGCTGTTTTTT. Translating it yields CASSQSGGTATGELFF.

This clonotype was found many times. This rearrangement joins TRBV7-8 to TRBJ2-2, with no clear D. Germline CDR1 and CDR2: SGHVS and FQNEAQ. V shed 7 bases and J shed 1 base, with 25 bases lying between them. This CDR3 has 19 residues. For the CDR3, the DNA is TGTGCCAGCAAAACCATGAAGGGTCTTGGCAGGCAGAACACCGGGGAGCTGTTTTTT. This encodes CASKTMKGLGRQNTGELFF.

This clonotype has a count of ten or more. J is TRBJ1-6 and V is TRBV5-1, with 7 bases identical to TRBD1. The CDR3 contains 17 residues. Per the germline V gene, CDR1 is SGHRS and CDR2 is YFSETQ. V shed 2 bases and J 7 bases; nucleotides not matched to a gene: 12. The CDR3: CASSFVITGTENSPLHF. CDR3 DNA sequence: TGCGCCAGCAGCTTCGTGATTACCGGGACAGAAAATTCACCCCTCCACTTT.